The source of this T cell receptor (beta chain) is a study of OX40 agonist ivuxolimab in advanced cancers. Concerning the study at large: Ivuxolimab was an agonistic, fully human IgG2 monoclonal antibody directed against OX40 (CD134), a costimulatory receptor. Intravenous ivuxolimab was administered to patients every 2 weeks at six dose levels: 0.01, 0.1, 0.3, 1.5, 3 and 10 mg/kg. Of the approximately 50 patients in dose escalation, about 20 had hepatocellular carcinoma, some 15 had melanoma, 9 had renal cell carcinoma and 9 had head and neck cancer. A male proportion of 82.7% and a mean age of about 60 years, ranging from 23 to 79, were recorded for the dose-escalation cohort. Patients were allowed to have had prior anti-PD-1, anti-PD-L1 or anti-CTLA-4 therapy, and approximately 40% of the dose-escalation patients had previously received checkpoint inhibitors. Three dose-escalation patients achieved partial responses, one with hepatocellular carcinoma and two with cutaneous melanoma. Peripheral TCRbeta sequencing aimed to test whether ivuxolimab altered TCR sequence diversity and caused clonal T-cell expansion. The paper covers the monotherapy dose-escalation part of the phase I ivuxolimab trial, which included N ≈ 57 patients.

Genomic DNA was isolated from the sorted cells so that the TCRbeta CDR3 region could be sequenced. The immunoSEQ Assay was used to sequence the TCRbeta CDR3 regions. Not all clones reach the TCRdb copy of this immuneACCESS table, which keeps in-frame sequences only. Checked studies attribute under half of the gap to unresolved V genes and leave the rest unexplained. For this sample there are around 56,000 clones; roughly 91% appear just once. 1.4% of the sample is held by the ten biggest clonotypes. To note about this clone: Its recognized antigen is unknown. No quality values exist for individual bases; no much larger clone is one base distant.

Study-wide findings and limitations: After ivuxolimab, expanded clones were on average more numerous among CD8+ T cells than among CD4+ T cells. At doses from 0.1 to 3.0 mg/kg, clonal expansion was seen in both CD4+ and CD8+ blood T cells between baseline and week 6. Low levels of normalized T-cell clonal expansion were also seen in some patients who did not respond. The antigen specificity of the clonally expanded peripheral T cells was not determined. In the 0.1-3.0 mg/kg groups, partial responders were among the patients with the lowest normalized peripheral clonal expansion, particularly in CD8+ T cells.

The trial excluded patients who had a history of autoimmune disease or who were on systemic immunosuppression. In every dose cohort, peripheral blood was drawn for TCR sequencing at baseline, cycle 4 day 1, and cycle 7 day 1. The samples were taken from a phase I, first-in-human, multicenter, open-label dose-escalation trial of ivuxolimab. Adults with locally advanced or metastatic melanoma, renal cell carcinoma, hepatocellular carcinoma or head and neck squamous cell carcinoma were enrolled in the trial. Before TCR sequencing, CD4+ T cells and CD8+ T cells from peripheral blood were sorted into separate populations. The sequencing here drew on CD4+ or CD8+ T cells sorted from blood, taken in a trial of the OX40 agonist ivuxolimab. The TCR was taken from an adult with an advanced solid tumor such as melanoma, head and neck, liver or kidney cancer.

At the DNA level, the sequence is TGTGCCAGCAGCTTACAGGGCAGGCCCGAGCAGTACTTC. It translates to CASSLQGRPEQYF. The rearranged segments are TRBV7-9 and TRBJ2-5; a tentative D call is TRBD1 (5 bases match). The end of the DNA is better explained by TRBJ2-7, so the J call may be wrong. The CDR3 sequence holds 13 residues, the cysteine and phenylalanine included. The read is trimmed to its CDR3 DNA, 39 bases read in frame from base 1. The CDR1 and CDR2 encoded by the germline V gene (reference sequence) are SEHNR and FQNEAQ.